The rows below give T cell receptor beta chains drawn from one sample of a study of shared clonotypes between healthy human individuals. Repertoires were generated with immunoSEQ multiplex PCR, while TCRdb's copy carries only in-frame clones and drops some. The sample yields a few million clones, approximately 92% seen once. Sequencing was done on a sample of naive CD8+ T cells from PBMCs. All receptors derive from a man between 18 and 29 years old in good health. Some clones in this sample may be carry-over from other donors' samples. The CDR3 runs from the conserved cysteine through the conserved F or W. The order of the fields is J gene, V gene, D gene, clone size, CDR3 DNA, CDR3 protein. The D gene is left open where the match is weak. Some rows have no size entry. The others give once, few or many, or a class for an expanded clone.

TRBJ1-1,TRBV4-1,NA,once,TGCGCCAGCAGCCCCTCACGCCCTACCATGAACACTGAAGCTTTCTTT,CASSPSRPTMNTEAFF
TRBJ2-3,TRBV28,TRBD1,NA,TGTGCCAGCAGCCAAGGACAGGGATTCACAGATACGCAGTATTTT,CASSQGQGFTDTQYF
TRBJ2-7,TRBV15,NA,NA,TGTGCCACCAGCTTCCGGAATACCTACGAGCAGTACTTC,CATSFRNTYEQYF
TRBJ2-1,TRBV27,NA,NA,TGTGCCAGCAGTTTTGGGTTTGGGCAGGGCCTGTACAATGAGCAGTTCTTC,CASSFGFGQGLYNEQFF
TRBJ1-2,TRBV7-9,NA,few,TGTGCCAGCAGCCCCATGAGCTATGGCTACACCTTC,CASSPMSYGYTF
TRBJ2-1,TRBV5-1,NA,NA,TGCGCCAGCAGCGCCGGGCCATACAATGAGCAGTTCTTC,CASSAGPYNEQFF
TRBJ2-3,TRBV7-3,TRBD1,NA,TGTGCCAGCAGCTTCGTACCGGGACAGGGGTACGATACGCAGTATTTT,CASSFVPGQGYDTQYF
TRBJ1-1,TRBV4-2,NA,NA,TGTGCCAGCAGCCAAGTTGGGAATCTCAAATGGAACACTGAAGCTTTCTTT,CASSQVGNLKWNTEAFF
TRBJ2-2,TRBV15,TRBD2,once,TGTGCCACCAGCCCTACCGGACTAGCGCTTAACACCGGGGAGCTGTTTTTT,CATSPTGLALNTGELFF
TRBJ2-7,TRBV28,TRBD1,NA,TGTGCCAGCAGTTGGACTGGGACAGACCCATCCTACGAGCAGTACTTC,CASSWTGTDPSYEQYF
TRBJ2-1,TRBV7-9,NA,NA,TGTGCCAGCAGCTCCCGTACACTGTCCTACAATGAGCAGTTCTTC,CASSSRTLSYNEQFF
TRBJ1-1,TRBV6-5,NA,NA,TGTGCCAGCAGTTACCTGGACAGTTCGGCTGAAGCTTTCTTT,CASSYLDSSAEAFF
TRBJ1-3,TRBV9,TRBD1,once,TGTGCCAGCAGCAAAGCAGGGGGTACTGGAAACACCATATATTTT,CASSKAGGTGNTIYF
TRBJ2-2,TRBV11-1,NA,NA,TGTGCCAGCAGCTTTTTATTGGGCTTCGCCGGGGAGCTGTTTTTT,CASSFLLGFAGELFF
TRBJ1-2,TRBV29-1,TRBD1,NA,TGCAGCGTGGGACAGGAGTACTATGGCTACACCTTC,CSVGQEYYGYTF
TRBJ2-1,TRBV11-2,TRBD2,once,TGTGCCAGCAGGAAGAGCGGGAATAATGAGCAGTTCTTC,CASRKSGNNEQFF
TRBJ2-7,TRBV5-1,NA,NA,TGCGCCAGCAGCTCGCGGGACAGCTCCTACGAGCAGTACTTC,CASSSRDSSYEQYF
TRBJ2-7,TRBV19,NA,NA,TGTGCCAGCGGCAGGGGGGGTTACGAGCAGTACTTC,CASGRGGYEQYF
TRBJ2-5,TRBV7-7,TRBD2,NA,TGTGCCAGCAGCTCAGAACTAGCGGGAGGGACCGAGACCCAGTACTTC,CASSSELAGGTETQYF